This T cell receptor beta chain comes out of a study of blood T cell repertoires in COVID-19. Looking at the study overall: Samples representing acute and convalescent COVID-19 were sourced from the United States, Italy and Spain. PBMCs, B-cell-depleted T cells, or T cells were the source of the cDNA or gDNA that made up the material.

How the authors handled the data: Using reference gene primer amplification, nucleated cell counts were estimated. Sequencing was performed with immunoSEQ multiplex PCR; in TCRdb, only in-frame clones are kept and a portion is missing. That table gives V, J and clone size, and the DNA gave D and trimming. This table has 250,000 to 350,000 clones, about nine tenths appearing once. Germline V CDR1 and CDR2: MNHEY, SMNVEV (reference sequence). With 0 bases clipped from V and 7 bases from J, the junction kept 9 bases outside the gene matches. The CDR3 length is 15 residues. The clonotype originates from a woman aged 25 to 39 who had recovered from COVID-19. The material sequenced was peripheral blood. The rearrangement links TRBV27 to TRBJ2-7; 7 bases fit TRBD1. The CDR3 DNA sequence: TGTGCCAGCAGTTTATCATTTCAGGGGGTAGAAGAGCAGTACTTC. As protein: CASSLSFQGVEEQYF.